This TCR beta chain emerged from a study of a mutant IDH1 vaccine in newly diagnosed glioma. About the research overall: In some groups vaccination began 4-6 weeks post-radiotherapy; others received it with temozolomide. The earlier regimen, radiotherapy, temozolomide, or both, was most often both. Week 47 marked visit V13, whereas week 35 marked visit V12.

Sample time point: week 35, safety follow-up. Mutant IDH1 20-mer peptide, at 300 ug, made up each vaccine dose, with topical imiquimod. Astrocytomas found in donors were new, WHO grade 3 or 4, IDH1-mutant and ATRX-lost. Comments on this clone: What it recognizes is unknown.

The repertoire was sequenced with immunoSEQ multiplex PCR; TCRdb's copy has only in-frame clones and lacks some. The repertoire holds 43,000 or so clones, with 85% to 95% as singletons. This specimen consisted of PBMCs, obtained from a glioma patient whose treatment included an IDH1 peptide vaccine. This receptor was identified in a man aged 50-60 years with glioma.

The CDR3 region has the DNA TGTGCCAGCAGCTTAGGCACAAGTTCACCCCTCCACTTT. Residues: CASSLGTSSPLHF. The J gene is TRBJ1-6, the V gene TRBV5-5; D is uncertain. CDR1 and CDR2 (germline): SGHKS, YYEKEE (reference sequence). Between the trimmed V and J ends, which lost 2 bases and 9 bases, there was a span of 9 bases. The CDR3 contains 13 residues.